A single T cell receptor beta chain is shown here with its context. As yet, its antigen is unknown. It was with 60 Vbeta and 13 Jbeta primers that the PCR ran. Data came from immunoSEQ multiplex PCR; TCRdb stores just in-frame clones and leaves some out. The repertoire has approximately 130,000 clones, around 83% of them found once; the top ten carry about 6.7%. This sample is drawn from a study of cytomegalovirus exposure and HLA in healthy donors. Study in general: Early release data held about 92 million unique TCRs from HLA-typed donors. The study's findings and limits: Presence/absence analysis assumed near-uniform sequencing depth across donors. Previously analyzed data showed that most TCR beta V segments were productive at a frequency of about 90% or about 30%.

Material: PBMCs. The TCR comes from a woman aged 30 to 39 in good health and CMV-seropositive.

CDR3 amino acids: CASSQDETYEQYF. The CDR3 DNA is TGTGCCAGCAGCCAAGATGAGACCTACGAGCAGTACTTC. The chain employs TRBV4-2 and TRBJ2-7; D is undetermined. The V end lost 0 bases, the J end lost 2 bases, and 5 bases lay between the germline ends. Germline-derived CDR1 and CDR2 are LGHNA and YNFKEQ. The CDR3 length is 13 residues.